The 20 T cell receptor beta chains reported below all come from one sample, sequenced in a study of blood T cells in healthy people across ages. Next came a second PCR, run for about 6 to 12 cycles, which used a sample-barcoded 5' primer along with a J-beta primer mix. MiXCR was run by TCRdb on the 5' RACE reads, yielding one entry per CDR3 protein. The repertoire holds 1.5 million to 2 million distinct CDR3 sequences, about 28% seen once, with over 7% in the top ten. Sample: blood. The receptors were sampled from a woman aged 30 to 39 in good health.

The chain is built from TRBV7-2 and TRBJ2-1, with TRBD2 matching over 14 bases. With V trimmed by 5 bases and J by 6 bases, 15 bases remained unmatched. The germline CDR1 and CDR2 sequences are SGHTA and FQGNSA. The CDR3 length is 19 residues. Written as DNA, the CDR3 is TGTGCCAGCAGCCCCCGGGGGACTAGCGGGAGCTCGAGGGCCAATGAGCAGTTCTTC. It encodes CASSPRGTSGSSRANEQFF.

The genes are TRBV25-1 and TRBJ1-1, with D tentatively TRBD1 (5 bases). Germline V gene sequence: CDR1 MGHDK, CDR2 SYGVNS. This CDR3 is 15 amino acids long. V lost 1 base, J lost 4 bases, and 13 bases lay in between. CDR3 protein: CASSEWEGVATEAFF. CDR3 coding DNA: TGTGCCAGCAGTGAATGGGAAGGGGTGGCCACTGAAGCTTTCTTT.

The CDR3 bases are TGTGCCAGCAGCTTATCTAGCGGGGAGGCCGAGACCCAGTACTTC. Its translation: CASSLSSGEAETQYF. The gene calls are TRBV7-2 and TRBJ2-5; the match to TRBD2 covers 9 bases. CDR1 and CDR2 from the germline V gene are SGHTA and FQGNSA. The CDR3 loop spans 15 amino acids. With 2 bases clipped from V and 5 bases from J, the junction kept 6 bases outside the gene matches.

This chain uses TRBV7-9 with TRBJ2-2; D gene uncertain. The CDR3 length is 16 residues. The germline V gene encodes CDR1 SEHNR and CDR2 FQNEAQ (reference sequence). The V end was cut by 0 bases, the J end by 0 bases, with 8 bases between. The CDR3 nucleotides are TGTGCCAGCAGCTTAGCGCCTTCTTCGAACACCGGGGAGCTGTTTTTT. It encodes CASSLAPSSNTGELFF.

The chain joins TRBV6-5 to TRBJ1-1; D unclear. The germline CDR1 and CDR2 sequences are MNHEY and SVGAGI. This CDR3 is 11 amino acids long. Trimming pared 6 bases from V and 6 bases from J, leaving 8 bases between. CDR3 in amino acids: CASSTRAEAFF. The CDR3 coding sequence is TGTGCCAGCAGCACTAGAGCTGAAGCTTTCTTT.

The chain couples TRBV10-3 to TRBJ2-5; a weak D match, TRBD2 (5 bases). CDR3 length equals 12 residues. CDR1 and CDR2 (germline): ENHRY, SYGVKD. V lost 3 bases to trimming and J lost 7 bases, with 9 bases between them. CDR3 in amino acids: CAISDNAGTQYF. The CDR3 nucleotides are TGTGCCATCAGTGACAACGCGGGGACCCAGTACTTC.

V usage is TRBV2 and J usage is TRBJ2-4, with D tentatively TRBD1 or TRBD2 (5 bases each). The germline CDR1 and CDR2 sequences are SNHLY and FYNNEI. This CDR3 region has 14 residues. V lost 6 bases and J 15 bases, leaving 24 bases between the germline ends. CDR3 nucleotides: TGTGCCAGCAGGGAATGGGGGATGTCCATCGAGCGGTACTTC. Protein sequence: CASREWGMSIERYF.

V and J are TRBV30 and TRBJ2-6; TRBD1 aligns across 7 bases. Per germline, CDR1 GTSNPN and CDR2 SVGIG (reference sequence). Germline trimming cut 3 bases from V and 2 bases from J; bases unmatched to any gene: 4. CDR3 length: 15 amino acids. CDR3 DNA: TGTGCCTGGAGCCCCGACAGGGCTGGGGCCAACGTCCTGACTTTC. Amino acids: CAWSPDRAGANVLTF.

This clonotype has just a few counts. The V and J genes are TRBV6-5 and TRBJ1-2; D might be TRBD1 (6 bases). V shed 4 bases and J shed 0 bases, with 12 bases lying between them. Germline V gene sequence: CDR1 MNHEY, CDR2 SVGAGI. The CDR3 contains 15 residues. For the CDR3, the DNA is TGTGCCAGCAGTTGCACGACAGGAGCTAACTATGGCTACACCTTC. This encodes CASSCTTGANYGYTF.

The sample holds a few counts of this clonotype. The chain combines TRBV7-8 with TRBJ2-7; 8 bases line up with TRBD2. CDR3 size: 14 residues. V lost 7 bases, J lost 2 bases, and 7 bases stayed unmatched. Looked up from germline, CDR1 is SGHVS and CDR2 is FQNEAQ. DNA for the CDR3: TGTGCCAGCACCATGGGGGGACTAGCCTACGAGCAGTACTTC. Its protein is CASTMGGLAYEQYF.

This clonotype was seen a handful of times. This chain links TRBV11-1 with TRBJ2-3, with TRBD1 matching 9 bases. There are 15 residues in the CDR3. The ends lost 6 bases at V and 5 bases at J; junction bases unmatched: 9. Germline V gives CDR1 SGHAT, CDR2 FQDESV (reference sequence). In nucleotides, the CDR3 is TGTGCCAGCAGATTACCGGGACAGGGAGGAGATACGCAGTATTTT. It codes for CASRLPGQGGDTQYF.

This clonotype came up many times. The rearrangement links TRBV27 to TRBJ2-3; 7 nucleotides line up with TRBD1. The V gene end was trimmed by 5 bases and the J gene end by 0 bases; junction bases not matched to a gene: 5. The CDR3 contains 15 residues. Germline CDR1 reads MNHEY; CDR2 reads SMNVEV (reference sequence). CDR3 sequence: CASSPWTGSTDTQYF. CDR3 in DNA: TGTGCCAGCAGTCCCTGGACAGGAAGCACAGATACGCAGTATTTT.

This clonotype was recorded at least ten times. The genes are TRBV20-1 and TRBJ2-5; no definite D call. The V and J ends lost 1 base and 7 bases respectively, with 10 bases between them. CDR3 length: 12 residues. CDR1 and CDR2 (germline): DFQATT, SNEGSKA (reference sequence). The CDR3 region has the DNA TGCAGTGCTAGAGTGGGCGGTCGGACCCAGTACTTC. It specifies CSARVGGRTQYF.

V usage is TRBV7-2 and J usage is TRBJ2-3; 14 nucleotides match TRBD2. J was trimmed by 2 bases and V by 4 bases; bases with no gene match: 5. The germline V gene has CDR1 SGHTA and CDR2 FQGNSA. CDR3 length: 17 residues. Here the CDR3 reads CASSSRTSGGYTDTQYF. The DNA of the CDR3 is TGTGCCAGCAGCTCAAGGACTAGCGGGGGGTACACAGATACGCAGTATTTT.

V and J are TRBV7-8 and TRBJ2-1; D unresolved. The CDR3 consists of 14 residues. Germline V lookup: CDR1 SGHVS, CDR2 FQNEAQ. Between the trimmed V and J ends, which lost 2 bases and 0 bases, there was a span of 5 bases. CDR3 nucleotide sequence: TGTGCCAGCAGCTTAAGGCTCTCCTACAATGAGCAGTTCTTC. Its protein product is CASSLRLSYNEQFF.

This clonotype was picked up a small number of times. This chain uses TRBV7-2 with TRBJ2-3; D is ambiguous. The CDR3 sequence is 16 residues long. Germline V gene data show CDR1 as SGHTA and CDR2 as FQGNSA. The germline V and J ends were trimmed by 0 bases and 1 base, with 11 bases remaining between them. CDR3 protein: CASSLAPRSGTDTQYF. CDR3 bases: TGTGCCAGCAGCTTAGCTCCTAGATCGGGCACAGATACGCAGTATTTT.

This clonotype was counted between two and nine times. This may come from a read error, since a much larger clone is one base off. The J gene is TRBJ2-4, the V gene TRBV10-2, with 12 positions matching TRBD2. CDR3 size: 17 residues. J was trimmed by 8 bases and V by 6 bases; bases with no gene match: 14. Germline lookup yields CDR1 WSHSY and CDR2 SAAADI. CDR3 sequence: CASSPGTSGRGRDIQYF. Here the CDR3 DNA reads TGCGCCAGCAGCCCTGGGACTAGCGGGCGGGGGCGGGACATTCAGTACTTC.

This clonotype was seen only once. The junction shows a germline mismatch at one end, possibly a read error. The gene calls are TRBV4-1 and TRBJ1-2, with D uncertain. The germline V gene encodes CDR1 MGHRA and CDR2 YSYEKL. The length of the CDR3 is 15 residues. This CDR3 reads CASSQADRASYGYNF. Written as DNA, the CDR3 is TGCGCCAGCAGCCAAGCAGACCGCGCCTCCTATGGCTACAACTTC.

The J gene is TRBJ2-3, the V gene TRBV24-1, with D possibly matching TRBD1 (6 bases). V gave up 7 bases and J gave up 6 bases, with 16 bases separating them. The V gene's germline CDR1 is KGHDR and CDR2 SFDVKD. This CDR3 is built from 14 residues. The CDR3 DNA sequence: TGTGCCACCAGAGGGCAGGGGCACGGTGATACGCAGTATTTT. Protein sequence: CATRGQGHGDTQYF.

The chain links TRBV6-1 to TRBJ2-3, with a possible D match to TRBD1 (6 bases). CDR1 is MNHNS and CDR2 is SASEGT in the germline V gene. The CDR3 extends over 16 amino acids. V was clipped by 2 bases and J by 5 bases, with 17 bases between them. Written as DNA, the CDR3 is TGTGCCAGCAGTGAATGGGGGCAAACGACCCTAGATACGCAGTATTTT. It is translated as CASSEWGQTTLDTQYF.